These 30 T cell receptor beta chains originate from one sample sequenced in a study of siplizumab effects on memory and regulatory T cells. Assay used: immunoSEQ multiplex PCR; TCRdb lists only in-frame clones, some missing. The data contain 85,000 to 120,000 clones, 80% to 95% of them seen just once; the ten biggest clones take up 0.85% to 1.3%. Material: CD4+ T cells sorted from blood. The receptors originated from a human donor in good health.

The chain is built from TRBV6-1 and TRBJ1-1, with 7 bases fitting TRBD1. The CDR3 has 13 residues. Germline V gives CDR1 MNHNS, CDR2 SASEGT. Trimming removed 10 bases from V and 5 bases from J; junction bases left unmatched: 10. The CDR3 DNA reads as TGTGCCACCAGACAGGGAGCGGGTACTGAAGCTTTCTTT. It yields the protein CATRQGAGTEAFF.

In this sample, this clone turned up once. DNA for the CDR3: TGTGCCAGCAGCCGTGATCCCACCTCCTACAATGAGCAGTTCTTC. This sequence encodes CASSRDPTSYNEQFF. V is TRBV11-2 and J is TRBJ2-1, with D unclear. The CDR3 sequence is 15 residues long. V lost 5 bases to trimming and J lost 0 bases, with 11 bases between them. Germline CDR1 and CDR2: SGHAT and FQNNGV. Combining the CDR3 with reference TRBV11-2 and TRBJ2-1 gives the whole variable domain EAGVAQSPRYKIIEKRQSVAFWCNPISGHATLYWYQQILGQGPKLLIQFQNNGVVDDSQLPKDRFSAERLKGVDSTLKIQPAKLEDSAVYLCASSRDPTSYNEQFFGPGTRLTVL.

This sequence joins TRBV7-9 and TRBJ2-1; 9 bases are shared with TRBD1. J gave up 6 bases and V 2 bases, and 8 bases lay outside the gene matches. This CDR3 has 16 amino acids. Germline assignment: CDR1 SEHNR and CDR2 FQNEAQ (reference sequence). The chain's CDR3 is CASSLLGTGRVNEQFF. CDR3 in DNA: TGTGCCAGCAGCTTATTAGGGACAGGGCGAGTCAATGAGCAGTTCTTC.

The genes are TRBV28 and TRBJ1-2; D gene unclear. Per germline, CDR1 MDHEN and CDR2 SYDVKM. Trimming took off 4 bases at V and 1 base at J, with 16 bases between the two ends. The CDR3 extends over 16 amino acids. Here the CDR3 DNA reads TGTGCCAGCAGTTCCCCAGGCTGGGCTAGTAACTATGGCTACACCTTC. It specifies CASSSPGWASNYGYTF.

The V and J genes are TRBV11-2 and TRBJ2-7; D is unclear. V was cut by 3 bases and J by 2 bases, with 14 bases left in between. Germline V gene data show CDR1 as SGHAT and CDR2 as FQNNGV. The CDR3 spans 15 residues. The CDR3 nucleotides read TGTGCCAGCAGCTTTTCGCCTAGTCCCACCTACGAGCAGTACTTC. Translated: CASSFSPSPTYEQYF.

This clone was observed a handful of times. The CDR3 bases are TGCGCCAGCAGCCTGGGACTAGCGGAGTCCCAAGAGACCCAGTACTTC. Translating gives CASSLGLAESQETQYF. J is TRBJ2-5 and V is TRBV5-1; 11 bases line up with TRBD2. The CDR3 covers 16 residues. V lost 4 bases, J lost 1 base, and 6 bases stayed unmatched. Germline V gives CDR1 SGHRS, CDR2 YFSETQ.

The chain employs TRBV4-1 and TRBJ1-5; TRBD1 might be the D (5 bases). Germline V CDR1 and CDR2: MGHRA, YSYEKL. This CDR3 has 14 amino acids. V was clipped by 0 bases and J by 2 bases, with 5 bases between them. CDR3 coding DNA: TGCGCCAGCAGCCAAGACAGGGGCAATCAGCCCCAGCATTTT. Its protein is CASSQDRGNQPQHF.

This clone was detected a few times. V gene TRBV5-4 combines with J gene TRBJ1-2; D is unresolved. Germline loops: CDR1 SGHNT, CDR2 YYREEE (reference sequence). V was shortened by 2 bases and J by 4 bases, with 15 bases between the two germline ends. CDR3 length equals 15 residues. The CDR3 protein is CASSFIPPQSYGYTF. CDR3 coding DNA: TGTGCCAGCAGCTTTATTCCTCCCCAGAGCTATGGCTACACCTTC.

The chain has TRBV15 and TRBJ1-4, with D perhaps TRBD1 (6 bases). Germline loops: CDR1 LNHNV, CDR2 YYDKDF (reference sequence). V lost 4 bases and J lost 4, with 16 bases in between. This CDR3 region has 16 residues. Here the CDR3 DNA reads TGTGCCACCAGCATGGGTGGGGGACACGTTAATGAAAAACTGTTTTTT. Translating gives CATSMGGGHVNEKLFF.

The chain has TRBV7-2 and TRBJ2-2; possibly TRBD1 for D (5 bases). From germline, CDR1 is SGHTA and CDR2 FQGNSA. The CDR3 extends over 14 amino acids. Trimming removed 6 bases at V and 7 bases at J, with 15 bases between. CDR3 nucleotides: TGTGCCAGCAGTTACGGCGTTAGGGGCGGGGAGCTGTTTTTT. Its translation: CASSYGVRGGELFF.

The gene calls are TRBV13 and TRBJ1-2; 8 positions agree with TRBD1. Germline V gene data show CDR1 as PRHDT and CDR2 as FYEKMQ (reference sequence). After removal of 1 base from V and 8 bases from J, the junction contained 9 bases not matched to a gene. The CDR3 has 15 residues. CDR3 nucleotides: TGTGCCAGCAGCTTAGACAGACAGGGGTCTGGGGGCTACACCTTC. Translating it yields CASSLDRQGSGGYTF. Combining the CDR3 with reference TRBV13 and TRBJ1-2 gives the whole variable domain AAGVIQSPRHLIKEKRETATLKCYPIPRHDTVYWYQQGPGQDPQFLISFYEKMQSDKGSIPDRFSAQQFSDYHSELNMSSLELGDSALYFCASSLDRQGSGGYTFGSGTRLTVV.

In this sample, this clone turned up once. This rearrangement joins TRBV4-1 to TRBJ2-7; D ambiguous. V lost 0 bases and J lost 4, with 7 bases in between. Looked up from germline, CDR1 is MGHRA and CDR2 is YSYEKL. CDR3 length equals 13 residues. For the CDR3, the DNA is TGCGCCAGCAGCCAAGACGGGCCTTACGAGCAGTACTTC. Translating it yields CASSQDGPYEQYF.

The V call is TRBV7-8, the J call TRBJ2-1, with 9 bases aligning to TRBD1. Germline values: CDR1 SGHVS, CDR2 FQNEAQ. CDR3 length: 15 residues. The V gene end was trimmed by 5 bases and the J gene end by 8 bases; junction bases not matched to a gene: 10. The CDR3 bases are TGTGCCAGCAGCCAGAGGGACAGGGCCGACTATGAGCAGTTCTTC. It translates to CASSQRDRADYEQFF.

The chain uses TRBV27 and TRBJ1-1, with D uncertain. The CDR3 consists of 15 residues. Germline V CDR1 and CDR2: MNHEY, SMNVEV (reference sequence). V was shortened by 1 base and J by 4 bases, with 13 bases between the two germline ends. The CDR3 bases are TGTGCCAGCAGTTTATATGGCCTACCAGGCACTGAAGCTTTCTTT. It specifies CASSLYGLPGTEAFF.

This chain uses TRBV5-1 with TRBJ2-5; D uncertain. Trimming stripped 5 bases from V and 2 bases from J, with 10 bases between. The CDR3 contains 13 residues. Germline V CDR1 and CDR2: SGHRS, YFSETQ. The CDR3 DNA is TGCGCCAGCAGACCGAATTTACAAGAGACCCAGTACTTC. Translating it yields CASRPNLQETQYF.

The CDR3 bases are TGTGCCAGCAGCTCCTTTAAACAACAGGGAGGCTATGGCTACACCTTC. Its translation: CASSSFKQQGGYGYTF. V is TRBV7-9 and J is TRBJ1-2; tentative D call: TRBD1 (6 bases). V was shortened by 4 bases and J by 4 bases, with 19 bases between the two germline ends. Germline V gene sequence: CDR1 SEHNR, CDR2 FQNEAQ (reference sequence). CDR3 length: 16 amino acids. The complete variable domain, with remaining parts taken from reference TRBV7-9 and TRBJ1-2, reads DTGVSQNPRHKITKRGQNVTFRCDPISEHNRLYWYRQTLGQGPEFLTYFQNEAQLEKSRLLSDRFSAERPKGSFSTLEIQRTEQGDSAMYLCASSSFKQQGGYGYTFGSGTRLTVV.

The rearrangement links TRBV5-5 to TRBJ2-2, with D hard to call. Germline values: CDR1 SGHKS, CDR2 YYEKEE (reference sequence). V was cut by 0 bases and J by 3 bases, with 6 bases left in between. The CDR3 loop spans 14 amino acids. As DNA, the CDR3 is TGTGCCAGCAGCTTGGGACCTGACACCGGGGAGCTGTTTTTT. Its protein product is CASSLGPDTGELFF.

The V gene is TRBV6-4, the J gene TRBJ2-5; D unresolved. The germline V and J ends were trimmed by 7 bases and 2 bases, with 17 bases remaining between them. The germline V gene has CDR1 MRHNA and CDR2 SNTAGT. This CDR3 is built from 15 residues. CDR3 DNA sequence: TGTGCCAGCATCGGAGTGACTCACTGTCAAGAGACCCAGTACTTC. This gives the protein CASIGVTHCQETQYF.

The rearrangement links TRBV28 to TRBJ1-2; 11 nucleotides line up with TRBD1. V trimming: 7 bases; J trimming: 7 bases; junction bases outside the gene matches: 17. The CDR3 has 17 amino acids. Germline V gives CDR1 MDHEN, CDR2 SYDVKM. The CDR3 DNA follows: TGTGCCAGCATCAAACTGGGACAGGGGGTTTGGATCTCTGGCTACACCTTC. Its protein is CASIKLGQGVWISGYTF.

The chain is built from TRBV5-1 and TRBJ2-7; no clear D gene. V lost 5 bases and J 2 bases, leaving 8 bases between the germline ends. The length of the CDR3 is 12 residues. Germline CDR1 and CDR2: SGHRS and YFSETQ. The CDR3 DNA is TGCGCCAGCAGGGCCGCGGCCTACGAGCAGTACTTC. Translated: CASRAAAYEQYF.

The rearrangement joins TRBV7-9 to TRBJ1-5; D remains unclear. Germline CDR1 is SEHNR and CDR2 is FQNEAQ (reference sequence). The V gene lost 4 bases and the J gene lost 11 bases, with 15 bases spanning the gap. This CDR3 is 13 amino acids long. CDR3 protein: CASSSRGNRAQHF. In nucleotides, the CDR3 is TGTGCCAGCAGCTCGCGAGGTAATCGGGCCCAGCATTTT.

V and J are TRBV7-3 and TRBJ2-3; no reliable D call. V lost 0 bases and J lost 1, with 5 bases in between. This CDR3 contains 14 residues. Germline loops: CDR1 SGHTA, CDR2 FQGTGA. The CDR3 protein is CASSLTSRTDTQYF. The CDR3 DNA sequence: TGTGCCAGCAGCTTAACGAGCCGCACAGATACGCAGTATTTT.

This clone was detected only a few times. This sequence joins TRBV19 and TRBJ1-1; 7 nucleotides line up with TRBD1. The V and J ends lost 5 bases and 3 bases, in that order; junction bases with no gene match: 6. Germline loops: CDR1 LNHDA, CDR2 SQIVND (reference sequence). The CDR3 is 14 amino acids. The CDR3 coding sequence is TGTGCCAGTAGTTGGACAGGTTTCGACACTGAAGCTTTCTTT. As protein: CASSWTGFDTEAFF.

V gene TRBV12-5 combines with J gene TRBJ2-2; TRBD2 might be the D (6 bases). V was trimmed by 4 bases and J by 7 bases, leaving 19 bases between them. This CDR3 region has 16 residues. The V gene's germline CDR1 is LGHNT and CDR2 FRNRAP. This chain's CDR3 is CASGWGGTSSSGELFF. CDR3 DNA sequence: TGTGCTAGTGGTTGGGGAGGAACTTCGAGCAGCGGGGAGCTGTTTTTT.

The rearrangement uses TRBV7-8 and TRBJ2-5; D is unclear. The CDR3 has 15 amino acids. Trimming cost V 6 bases and J 6 bases, with 20 bases left between them. Germline V CDR1 and CDR2: SGHVS, FQNEAQ. The CDR3 region is CASRNRTVSGQTQYF. The CDR3 region has the DNA TGTGCCAGCAGGAACAGAACGGTTTCAGGACAGACCCAGTACTTC.

The J gene is TRBJ2-3, the V gene TRBV19; 11 bases fit TRBD2. The V segment lost 10 bases and the J segment 2 bases; nucleotides outside the gene matches: 5. Germline CDR1 and CDR2: LNHDA and SQIVND (reference sequence). The CDR3 length is 14 residues. The CDR3 region has the DNA TGTGCCACCAGGGGACTAGCGGACACAGATACGCAGTATTTT. Translating gives CATRGLADTDTQYF. Full variable domain (remainder filled in from reference TRBV19 and TRBJ2-3): DGGITQSPKYLFRKEGQNVTLSCEQNLNHDAMYWYRQDPGQGLRLIYYSQIVNDFQKGDIAEGYSVSREKKESFPLTVTSAQKNPTAFYLCATRGLADTDTQYFGPGTRLTVL.

The chain joins TRBV7-8 to TRBJ1-5, with TRBD1 matching over 11 bases. From germline, CDR1 is SGHVS and CDR2 FQNEAQ. With 5 bases clipped from V and 6 bases from J, the junction kept 15 bases outside the gene matches. The CDR3 length is 18 residues. DNA of the CDR3: TGTGCCAGCAGCGCCTTAGATCGGGACAGGGGGTCCGGTCAGCCCCAGCATTTT. The encoded protein is CASSALDRDRGSGQPQHF.

The chain couples TRBV5-6 to TRBJ2-5; 8 bases are shared with TRBD1. V lost 2 bases and J lost 1; bases outside the gene matches: 7. Germline V gene sequence: CDR1 SGHDT, CDR2 YYEEEE. The CDR3 loop spans 16 amino acids. CDR3 sequence reads: CASSLPGQARQETQYF. CDR3 bases: TGTGCCAGCAGCTTACCGGGACAGGCACGCCAAGAGACCCAGTACTTC.

This clone has a handful of counts. The chain uses TRBV5-1 and TRBJ2-7; D ambiguous. This CDR3 has 14 residues. Trimming removed 7 bases at V and 4 bases at J, with 18 bases between. Germline CDR1 is SGHRS and CDR2 is YFSETQ. The CDR3 bases are TGCGCCAGCGCGGTTCTGAACGGGCCTTACGAGCAGTACTTC. As protein: CASAVLNGPYEQYF. The complete variable domain, with remaining parts taken from reference TRBV5-1 and TRBJ2-7, reads KAGVTQTPRYLIKTRGQQVTLSCSPISGHRSVSWYQQTPGQGLQFLFEYFSETQRNKGNFPGRFSGRQFSNSRSEMNVSTLELGDSALYLCASAVLNGPYEQYFGPGTRLTVT.

This clone was recorded only once. The chain is built from TRBV5-4 and TRBJ2-1, with 9 bases that match TRBD1. Germline V gene data show CDR1 as SGHNT and CDR2 as YYREEE (reference sequence). The V and J ends lost 6 bases and 7 bases, in that order; junction bases with no gene match: 8. This CDR3 is 14 amino acids long. The CDR3 coding sequence is TGTGCCAGCATAGACAGGGGGGTTCCTAATGAGCAGTTCTTC. This codes for CASIDRGVPNEQFF. The variable domain in full, completed from reference TRBV5-4 and TRBJ2-1, reads ETGVTQSPTHLIKTRGQQVTLRCSSQSGHNTVSWYQQALGQGPQFIFQYYREEENGRGNFPPRFSGLQFPNYSSELNVNALELDDSALYLCASIDRGVPNEQFFGPGTRLTVL.